A selection of T cell receptor beta chains follows, all from one sample in a study of blood T cell repertoires in COVID-19. Repertoires were generated with immunoSEQ multiplex PCR, while TCRdb's copy carries only in-frame clones and drops some. There are about 230,000 clones in the sample; roughly 76% occur only once, and roughly 8% lies in the top ten. Sequenced sample: peripheral blood. Every receptor here comes from a woman over 75 with COVID-19, enrolled during active disease. The CDR3 runs from the conserved cysteine through the conserved F or W. The D gene is left open where the match is weak. The size entry is marked missing in some rows and otherwise reads once, few, many or a size class.

>-|TRBJ2-7|TRBD2|TRBV10-3
TGTGCCATCAGTGACACTAGCGGGAGCTCCTACGAGCAGTACTTC
CAISDTSGSSYEQYF
>-|TRBJ1-3|TRBD1|TRBV10-3
TGTGCCATCAGTGAAGGGGACAGGGTTTGGGGAAACACCATATATTTT
CAISEGDRVWGNTIYF
>once|TRBJ1-6|TRBD1|TRBV5-1
TGCGCCAGCAGCTTGGCGGGACAGGCGGCACCCCTCCACTTT
CASSLAGQAAPLHF
>-|TRBJ1-5|-|TRBV7-9
TGTGCCAGCAGCTATGACCGGGGAGGCAATCAGCCCCAGCATTTT
CASSYDRGGNQPQHF
>-|TRBJ2-3|TRBD1|TRBV3-1/TRBV3-2
TGTGCCAGCAGCCAACTCCAGACCGGGACAGGCGGCACAGATACGCAGTATTTT
CASSQLQTGTGGTDTQYF
>-|TRBJ2-3|TRBD2|TRBV11-3
TGTGCCAGCAGCCATCGGACTAGCGGGGGTGGAACAGATACGCAGTATTTT
CASSHRTSGGGTDTQYF
>-|TRBJ2-1|TRBD1|TRBV10-3
TGTGCCATCAGTGACGTTACAGGGGGCTGGGAGCAGTTCTTC
CAISDVTGGWEQFF
>-|TRBJ2-7|TRBD1|TRBV28
TGTGCCAGCAGACCAGGACAGGTTTCCTACGAGCAGTACTTC
CASRPGQVSYEQYF
>-|TRBJ1-1|TRBD1|TRBV28
TGTGCCAGCAGGGAGGGGGCGAAATGGTACACTGAAGCTTTCTTT
CASREGAKWYTEAFF
>once|TRBJ1-4|-|TRBV6-6
TGTGCCAGCAAAGGACAGCAAGCTGGAAAACTGTTTTTT
CASKGQQAGKLFF
>-|TRBJ1-1|-|TRBV30
TGTGCCTGGAGTTCCGTTAGCTGGGGGGGAGCTTTCTTT
CAWSSVSWGGAFF
>few|TRBJ2-3|-|TRBV7-2
TGTGCCAGCAGCCTCAACTCTCGCACAGATACGCAGTATTTT
CASSLNSRTDTQYF
>few|TRBJ1-1|-|TRBV4-2
TGTGCCAGCAGCCAGGGACTTGGGAGATCTGAAGCTTTCTTT
CASSQGLGRSEAFF
>-|TRBJ1-5|-|TRBV19
TGTGCCATTGCCGTTAGCGGCAGGGATCAGCCCCAGCATTTT
CAIAVSGRDQPQHF
>-|TRBJ2-5|TRBD1|TRBV19
TGTGCCAGTAGCAAGGGGACAGGGAGCGGGGAGACCCAGTACTTC
CASSKGTGSGETQYF
>-|TRBJ2-3|TRBD2|TRBV5-6
TGTGCCAGCAGCTGGGGAGGGGCCCATCCAGATACGCAGTATTTT
CASSWGGAHPDTQYF
>-|TRBJ1-3|TRBD1|TRBV5-5
TGTGCCAGCAGCTACTCGGGACAGAACTCTGGAAACACCATATATTTT
CASSYSGQNSGNTIYF
>few|TRBJ2-3|-|TRBV2
TGTGCCAGCAGTGAAAGGCTAGCGCAGACCACAGATACGCAGTATTTT
CASSERLAQTTDTQYF
>few|TRBJ1-1|-|TRBV29-1
TGCAGCGTTGTGGTACAAATGAACACTGAAGCTTTCTTT
CSVVVQMNTEAFF
>-|TRBJ2-2|TRBD2|TRBV6-2/TRBV6-3
TGTGCCAGCAGTTACGGGACTAGCGGGAGGCTAACCGGGGAGCTGTTTTTT
CASSYGTSGRLTGELFF
>few|TRBJ2-7|TRBD2|TRBV5-1
TGCGCCAGCAGCTCGGGACTAGCGGGAGTATCCGACGAGCAGTACTTC
CASSSGLAGVSDEQYF
>-|TRBJ1-3|-|TRBV7-8
TGTGCCAGCAGCAAACAGGGTGAAAACACCATATATTTT
CASSKQGENTIYF
>-|TRBJ1-1|TRBD1|TRBV27
TGTGCCAGCAGTAAGTACGGACAGGGTACAACTGAAGCTTTCTTT
CASSKYGQGTTEAFF
>-|TRBJ1-5|-|TRBV6-6
TGTGCCAGCAGTGGATCCGGTGGCAATCAGCCCCAGCATTTT
CASSGSGGNQPQHF
>-|TRBJ2-1|-|TRBV5-1
TGCGCCAGCAGCTTGGCGGGAGAGGTGTACAATGAGCAGTTCTTC
CASSLAGEVYNEQFF
>few|TRBJ1-3|-|TRBV2
TGTGCCAGCAGTGAAAAACAGGTTTCTGGAAACACCATATATTTT
CASSEKQVSGNTIYF
>-|TRBJ2-7|TRBD2|TRBV5-4
TGTGCCAGCAGCTTTAGCGGGAGGCACTCCTACGAGCAGTACTTC
CASSFSGRHSYEQYF
>-|TRBJ2-7|-|TRBV28
TGTGCCAGCAGTTTAGAGGGCGTAGCCTCCTACGAGCAGTACTTC
CASSLEGVASYEQYF
>-|TRBJ1-4|TRBD1|TRBV27
TGTGCCAGCAGTTTATCTGGGACAGTACCGCCAACTAATGAAAAACTGTTTTTT
CASSLSGTVPPTNEKLFF
>-|TRBJ2-2|TRBD2|TRBV6-2/TRBV6-3
TGTGCCAGCAGTTACTCGCTAGCGGGAGTTCGAACCGGGGAGCTGTTTTTT
CASSYSLAGVRTGELFF
>-|TRBJ2-3|-|TRBV6-5
TGTGCCAGCAGTTACTCTCGGCAGGGTGCAGATACGCAGTATTTT
CASSYSRQGADTQYF
>-|TRBJ2-5|TRBD1|TRBV4-1
TGCGCCAGCAGCCAAGGCGCAGGGGGTGGAGAGACCCAGTACTTC
CASSQGAGGGETQYF
>-|TRBJ1-6|-|TRBV7-2
TGTGCCAGCAGCCTGAACAGCCATAATTCACCCCTCCACTTT
CASSLNSHNSPLHF
>-|TRBJ1-3|-|TRBV28
TGTGCCAGCAGGGTACAGGGCTCTGGAAACACCATATATTTT
CASRVQGSGNTIYF
>-|TRBJ1-4|TRBD1|TRBV28
TGTGCCAGCAGCCCCCGGACAGGACTAAATGAAAAACTGTTTTTT
CASSPRTGLNEKLFF
>once|TRBJ2-2|-|TRBV9
TGTGCCAGCAGCGTACTGGGGGAGGCCGGGGAGCTGTTTTTT
CASSVLGEAGELFF
>few|TRBJ1-4|-|TRBV2
TGTGCCAGCAGTACCAGACAGAGGGGAGGTGAAAAACTGTTTTTT
CASSTRQRGGEKLFF
>-|TRBJ1-2|-|TRBV11-2
TGTGCCAGCAGCTTATCTGGTCCACTCAACTATGGCTACACCTTC
CASSLSGPLNYGYTF
>once|TRBJ1-2|-|TRBV5-1
TGCGCCAGCAGCTTGGCCCGGGGAGGGAGGTTTCAGGGCTACACCTTC
CASSLARGGRFQGYTF
>few|TRBJ1-4|-|TRBV3-1/TRBV3-2
TGTGCCAGCAGCCAAGATGGGAGGACGAATGAAAAACTGTTTTTT
CASSQDGRTNEKLFF
>-|TRBJ1-3|-|TRBV18
TGTGCCAGCTCACGAGACAGAAACACCATATATTTT
CASSRDRNTIYF
>once|TRBJ1-2|-|TRBV5-4
TGTGCCAGCAGCTTGGATCAGGGCTTAAGAGGCTACACCTTC
CASSLDQGLRGYTF
>once|TRBJ1-2|-|TRBV3-1/TRBV3-2
TGTGCCAGCAGCCAAGGAGGGGGAGGCTACACCTTC
CASSQGGGGYTF
>-|TRBJ2-5|-|TRBV3-1/TRBV3-2
TGTGCCAGCAGCTCCTATCGAGAGACCCAGTACTTC
CASSSYRETQYF
>-|TRBJ1-1|TRBD1|TRBV3-1/TRBV3-2
TGTGCCAGCAGCCAGACAGGGATGAACACTGAAGCTTTCTTT
CASSQTGMNTEAFF
>-|TRBJ1-6|TRBD1|TRBV2
TGTGCCAGCAGTGATGCGACAGGGAGGAATTCACCCCTCCACTTT
CASSDATGRNSPLHF
>-|TRBJ2-3|-|TRBV18
TGTGCCAGCTCACCGCTGTCGGGGGGCGTCACAGATACGCAGTATTTT
CASSPLSGGVTDTQYF
>-|TRBJ1-2|TRBD1|TRBV6-5
TGTGCCAGCGAACAGGGGAACGGCTACACCTTC
CASEQGNGYTF
>-|TRBJ2-2|-|TRBV2
TGTGCCAGCAGGGGGACTGCTGTCGGGAGCACCGGGGAGCTGTTTTTT
CASRGTAVGSTGELFF
>-|TRBJ1-1|-|TRBV15
TGTGCCACCAGCGGCGCCAGGTCGAACACTGAAGCTTTCTTT
CATSGARSNTEAFF
>-|TRBJ1-6|-|TRBV30
TGTGCCTGGAACAGGCAGGGAAATTCACCCCTCCACTTT
CAWNRQGNSPLHF
>-|TRBJ1-2|-|TRBV7-8
TGTGCCAGCAGCCGGGACAAGGACTATGGCTACACCTTC
CASSRDKDYGYTF
>-|TRBJ1-1|TRBD1|TRBV5-5
TGTGCCAGCAGCCGCGCAGGGGGAGGCACGAACACTGAAGCTTTCTTT
CASSRAGGGTNTEAFF